This entry describes one T cell receptor (beta chain). This specimen comes from a study of blood T cell repertoires in COVID-19. Study overall: COVID-19 samples, acute and convalescent, were from the United States, Italy and Spain. From T cells, B-cell-depleted T cells, or PBMCs came the material, which was cDNA or gDNA.

Germline CDR1 and CDR2: MGHRA and YSYEKL. V shed 3 bases, J shed 7 bases, and the junction held 9 bases outside the gene matches. The CDR3 consists of 16 residues. Authors' methods: Quantification of nucleated cells was approximated via reference gene primer amplification. Some clones are missing from TCRdb's copy, which holds only in-frame ones; the method was immunoSEQ multiplex PCR. For V, J and clone size, that table is used; D and trimming come from the DNA. Of 150,000 or so clones listed, approximately 85% are singletons. The clonotype was recovered from a man aged 60-69 years who had recovered from COVID-19. The sample consisted of peripheral blood. This chain joins TRBV4-1 and TRBJ1-4; 9 nucleotides agree with TRBD1. The CDR3 loop is CASSHLPGQGSEKLFF. The DNA of the CDR3 is TGCGCCAGCAGCCATCTACCGGGACAGGGATCTGAAAAACTGTTTTTT.